Listed here are 25 T cell receptor beta chains from one sample, sequenced in a study of post-analysis software for immune sequencing data. Points from the study as a whole: TRBV5-6, TRBV5-1 and TRBV20-1 were among roughly 5 TRBV segments more frequent in patients than controls.

The antigens of these receptors remain unknown. Unique molecular identifiers featured in each of the TCR beta cDNA libraries. TCRdb called the PCR reads again in MiXCR, with one record for every CDR3 protein. The table shows approximately 460,000 distinct CDR3 sequences, with roughly 46% occurring only once. The sequencing sample was made of blood. The receptors shown here come from a girl aged 5-17 years with multiple sclerosis.

The chain uses TRBV6-2 or TRBV6-3 and TRBJ1-1, with 8 positions matching TRBD1. The CDR3 extends over 16 amino acids. CDR1 is MNHEY and CDR2 is SVGEGT in the germline V gene. Trimming at V came to 4 bases and at J to 3 bases, leaving 10 bases not matched to a gene. CDR3 amino acids: CASSFRQGRQDTEAFF. DNA of the CDR3: TGTGCCAGCAGTTTCCGACAGGGGAGGCAGGACACTGAAGCTTTCTTT.

The rearrangement uses TRBV13 and TRBJ1-2; D unresolved. This CDR3 is built from 13 residues. V was pared by 5 bases and J by 1 base, with 8 bases between. Per the germline V gene, CDR1 is PRHDT and CDR2 is FYEKMQ (reference sequence). The CDR3: CASSPPINYGYTF. In DNA, the CDR3 is TGTGCCAGCAGCCCACCAATTAACTATGGCTACACCTTC.

The chain combines TRBV6-6 with TRBJ1-5, with 7 bases lining up with TRBD1. The CDR3 is 16 residues long. The V and J ends lost 7 bases and 1 base, in that order; junction bases with no gene match: 10. Germline V gene lookup returns CDR1 MNHNY and CDR2 SVGAGI (reference sequence). The CDR3 coding sequence is TGTGCCAGCACCACAGGACAGGACGGCAGCAATCAGCCCCAGCATTTT. Protein product: CASTTGQDGSNQPQHF.

V and J are TRBV10-2 and TRBJ1-1; TRBD1 matches 8 bases. The CDR3 length is 15 residues. Per germline, CDR1 WSHSY and CDR2 SAAADI. J gave up 1 base and V 6 bases, and 7 bases lay outside the gene matches. CDR3 nucleotides: TGCGCCAGCAGGGGACTCAGGGGGCGGAACACTGAAGCTTTCTTT. This translates into CASRGLRGRNTEAFF.

This clonotype was counted only a few times. This chain joins TRBV20-1 and TRBJ2-3; D is unclear. CDR3 size: 17 residues. With 0 bases removed from V and 0 bases from J, the gap between germline ends came to 16 bases. Germline CDR1 and CDR2: DFQATT and SNEGSKA (reference sequence). As DNA, the CDR3 is TGCAGTGCTAGAGATCCCCAGCTTCCCTTTAGCACAGATACGCAGTATTTT. It yields the protein CSARDPQLPFSTDTQYF.

The chain uses TRBV20-1 and TRBJ2-7; TRBD1 or TRBD2 may be the D gene (5 bases each). Trimming cost V 3 bases and J 2 bases, with 8 bases left between them. There are 12 residues in the CDR3. Germline V gene lookup returns CDR1 DFQATT and CDR2 SNEGSKA (reference sequence). DNA of the CDR3: TGCAGTGCTAGTTTGGGGGCCTACGAGCAGTACTTC. It codes for CSASLGAYEQYF.

The chain uses TRBV6-6 and TRBJ2-7; possible D gene TRBD2, 5 bases. Trimming removed 0 bases at V and 0 bases at J, with 15 bases between. Germline V gives CDR1 MNHNY, CDR2 SVGAGI (reference sequence). The CDR3 has 17 amino acids. The CDR3 sequence: CASSYSISQRSSYEQYF. CDR3 coding DNA: TGTGCCAGCAGTTACTCGATAAGTCAGCGGAGCTCCTACGAGCAGTACTTC.

The CDR3 protein is CASSVVSRGTDTQYF. The DNA of the CDR3 is TGTGCCAGCAGCGTAGTGTCTCGCGGCACAGATACGCAGTATTTT. The V call is TRBV9, the J call TRBJ2-3; D ambiguous. CDR1 SGDLS and CDR2 YYNGEE come from the germline V gene. The CDR3 spans 15 residues. Trimming left V 0 bases short and J 1 base short, with 9 bases between. The full variable domain, its missing parts supplied by reference TRBV9 and TRBJ2-3, is DSGVTQTPKHLITATGQRVTLRCSPRSGDLSVYWYQQSLDQGLQFLIQYYNGEERAKGNILERFSAQQFPDLHSELNLSSLELGDSALYFCASSVVSRGTDTQYFGPGTRLTVL.

The chain joins TRBV20-1 to TRBJ2-7; TRBD2 aligns across 9 bases. V dropped 6 bases and J dropped 2; count of bases not matched to a gene: 14. Germline loops: CDR1 DFQATT, CDR2 SNEGSKA (reference sequence). The CDR3 sequence is 16 residues long. The CDR3 coding sequence is TGCAGTGCCCGTACCTATAGCGGGAGTGATCCCTACGAGCAGTACTTC. Its protein is CSARTYSGSDPYEQYF.

Remarks on this clonotype: One junction end disagrees with the germline gene, perhaps due to a read error. V and J are TRBV29-1 and TRBJ2-1; TRBD2 is a possible D gene (5 bases). This CDR3 region has 14 residues. From germline, CDR1 is SQVTM and CDR2 ANQGSEA. The CDR3 nucleotides are TGCAGCGTTGAGAGTAGCGAAGCCTACAATGGGCAGTTCTTC. Residues: CSVESSEAYNGQFF.

This chain joins TRBV6-5 and TRBJ1-1; 7 bases map to TRBD1. Unmatched junction bases numbered 6, after V lost 6 bases and J lost 2 bases. CDR1 MNHEY and CDR2 SVGAGI come from the germline V gene. The CDR3 has 14 residues. CDR3 in amino acids: CASSETGLNTEAFF. The CDR3 region has the DNA TGTGCCAGCAGCGAGACAGGGTTAAACACTGAAGCTTTCTTT.

In this sample, this clonotype turned up once. The J gene is TRBJ2-3, the V gene TRBV9, with 10 nucleotides matching TRBD2. J lost 6 bases, V lost 4 bases, and 11 bases had no gene match. Germline-derived CDR1 and CDR2 are SGDLS and YYNGEE. This CDR3 is 16 amino acids long. The CDR3 DNA sequence: TGTGCCAGCAGCTCAGCGGCTAGCGGGAGATTTGATACGCAGTATTTT. This translates into CASSSAASGRFDTQYF.

This clonotype was observed a few times. The rearrangement uses TRBV28 and TRBJ2-7; TRBD2 might be the D (7 bases). CDR3 length equals 14 residues. The ends were cut back, 3 bases at V and 6 bases at J, with 15 bases in the middle. In germline, CDR1 is MDHEN, CDR2 SYDVKM. Written as DNA, the CDR3 is TGTGCCAGCAGTTTTGGGGGGGGCATTCGCGAGCAGTACTTC. Protein sequence: CASSFGGGIREQYF.

CDR3 sequence (DNA): TGTGCCAGCAGTTACTTAGGGGGCGCCGGTGGTGAGACCCAGTACTTC. Its protein product is CASSYLGGAGGETQYF. V usage is TRBV6-5 and J usage is TRBJ2-5, with TRBD1 matching 7 bases. CDR1 is MNHEY and CDR2 is SVGAGI in the germline V gene. The junction had 10 bases not matched to a gene; V was cut back by 1 base and J by 5 bases. This CDR3 has 16 amino acids.

The CDR3, as DNA: TGTGCCAGCAGTATACAGGGGGCGCGTGAGACCCAGTACTTC. Translation gives CASSIQGARETQYF. The chain is built from TRBV12-3 or TRBV12-4 and TRBJ2-5; 9 positions match TRBD1. With V trimmed by 5 bases and J by 5 bases, 6 bases remained unmatched. The CDR3 covers 14 residues.

The chain has TRBV29-1 and TRBJ2-1, with 13 bases identical to TRBD2. The length of the CDR3 is 14 residues. Germline V lookup: CDR1 SQVTM, CDR2 ANQGSEA. Trimming removed 3 bases from V and 7 bases from J; junction bases left unmatched: 3. CDR3: CSVDATSGGNEQFF. The CDR3 DNA follows: TGCAGCGTTGACGCGACTAGCGGGGGGAATGAGCAGTTCTTC.

The genes are TRBV9 and TRBJ2-7; 10 bases fit TRBD2. Germline V gene lookup returns CDR1 SGDLS and CDR2 YYNGEE. V shed 0 bases and J 0 bases; nucleotides not matched to a gene: 6. This CDR3 contains 17 residues. Here the CDR3 reads CASSVGGASGSSYEQYF. CDR3 in DNA: TGTGCCAGCAGCGTAGGGGGTGCTAGCGGGAGCTCCTACGAGCAGTACTTC.

This clonotype appeared a few times. The chain is built from TRBV7-2 and TRBJ1-4; weak D call: TRBD1 (5 bases). The ends were cut back, 3 bases at V and 5 bases at J, with 7 bases in the middle. This CDR3 comprises 13 residues. The germline V gene has CDR1 SGHTA and CDR2 FQGNSA. This CDR3 is CASSFWGNEKLFF. In nucleotides, the CDR3 is TGTGCCAGCAGCTTTTGGGGGAATGAAAAACTGTTTTTT.

The rearrangement uses TRBV7-9 and TRBJ2-5; 8 positions agree with TRBD1. Germline-derived CDR1 and CDR2 are SEHNR and FQNEAQ (reference sequence). V gave up 5 bases and J gave up 5 bases; unmatched junction bases: 7. The CDR3 length is 14 residues. CDR3 bases: TGTGCCAGCAGCAAAGCGGACAGGGTCGAGACCCAGTACTTC. Encoded protein: CASSKADRVETQYF.

The chain employs TRBV7-2 and TRBJ2-1; D may match TRBD1 or TRBD2 (5 bases each). Trimming took off 5 bases at V and 8 bases at J, with 16 bases between the two ends. Germline V gene data show CDR1 as SGHTA and CDR2 as FQGNSA. The CDR3 is 14 residues long. The CDR3 DNA is TGTGCCAGCAGCCCAGCCGGGACGCGCGATGAGCAGTTCTTC. This encodes CASSPAGTRDEQFF.

This clonotype was seen many times. The rearrangement joins TRBV29-1 to TRBJ2-1; D gene uncertain. The CDR3 is made up of 14 amino acids. Germline V lookup: CDR1 SQVTM, CDR2 ANQGSEA. V shed 8 bases and J shed 10 bases, with 24 bases lying between them. The CDR3 loop is CSFLHRAVDREQFF. The CDR3 DNA follows: TGCAGCTTTCTCCACCGGGCTGTAGACCGAGAGCAGTTCTTC.

CDR3 protein: CASTRETQYF. The CDR3, as DNA: TGTGCCAGTACTCGGGAGACCCAGTACTTC. The chain couples TRBV7-3 to TRBJ2-5, with D hard to call. Germline V gene data show CDR1 as SGHTA and CDR2 as FQGTGA. V lost 9 bases and J 5 bases, leaving 7 bases between the germline ends. This CDR3 has 10 residues.

This clonotype was detected once. The chain joins TRBV6-5 to TRBJ2-3; 8 bases match TRBD2. Losses at the gene ends were 10 bases for V and 5 bases for J; bases not matched to a gene: 14. CDR1 and CDR2 from the germline V gene are MNHEY and SVGAGI. This CDR3 contains 15 residues. The CDR3 loop is CANRPTSGLGDTQYF. DNA for the CDR3: TGTGCCAACAGGCCAACTAGCGGCCTAGGAGATACGCAGTATTTT.

This clonotype was picked up a small number of times. The chain joins TRBV5-1 to TRBJ2-5; perhaps TRBD1 as D (5 bases). Germline CDR1 and CDR2: SGHRS and YFSETQ. The CDR3 spans 15 residues. The V end was cut by 1 base, the J end by 3 bases, with 13 bases between. The CDR3 region has the DNA TGCGCCAGCAGCTTGCGGTCAGGGCTCGAAGAGACCCAGTACTTC. Its protein is CASSLRSGLEETQYF.

This clonotype was counted between two and nine times. For the CDR3, the DNA is TGTGCCAGCAGCTTAACCCCTGGGGAGCAGTACTTC. This gives the protein CASSLTPGEQYF. The gene calls are TRBV7-9 and TRBJ2-5; the D gene is possibly TRBD2 (5 bases). The CDR3 loop spans 12 amino acids. Between the trimmed V and J ends, which lost 2 bases and 11 bases, there was a span of 12 bases. CDR1 and CDR2 (germline): SEHNR, FQNEAQ (reference sequence).